What follows are 16 T cell receptor beta chains derived from one specimen sequenced in a study of blood T cell repertoires in COVID-19. Assay used: immunoSEQ multiplex PCR; TCRdb lists only in-frame clones, some missing. The sample consists of some 82,000 clones, 81% of them appearing once. The sample comprised peripheral blood. Every receptor here comes from a man at least 80 years old with acute or convalescent COVID-19.

In this sample, this clone turned up once. The chain is built from TRBV7-6 and TRBJ1-1; D is unclear. Germline loops: CDR1 SGHVS, CDR2 FNYEAQ. The CDR3 runs to 16 residues. Trimming took off 3 bases at V and 1 base at J, with 15 bases between the two ends. CDR3 sequence (DNA): TGTGCCAGCAGCTTTCAAACCGGGAGATCGAACACTGAAGCTTTCTTT. Its protein product is CASSFQTGRSNTEAFF.

CDR3: CASSTTGQGRFSPLHF. The CDR3 bases are TGTGCCAGCAGCACTACGGGACAGGGGCGTTTTTCACCCCTCCACTTT. The chain uses TRBV7-9 and TRBJ1-6, with 10 bases lining up with TRBD1. The CDR3 extends over 16 amino acids. The germline gives CDR1 SEHNR, CDR2 FQNEAQ (reference sequence). J gave up 9 bases and V 5 bases, and 10 bases lay outside the gene matches.

The V gene is TRBV18, the J gene TRBJ2-3, with a possible D match to TRBD1 (5 bases). V shed 4 bases and J shed 2 bases, with 19 bases lying between them. Per germline, CDR1 KGHSH and CDR2 LQKENI. The CDR3 length is 17 residues. In DNA, the CDR3 is TGTGCCAGCTCACTCCCATACTCTAGGGGTGACACAGATACGCAGTATTTT. The encoded protein is CASSLPYSRGDTDTQYF.

This clone has just one count. The chain couples TRBV3-1 (or the pseudogene TRBV3-2) to TRBJ2-1, with D possibly being TRBD1 (5 bases). Trimming shortened V by 1 base and J by 9 bases, and 10 bases separated the two germline ends. The CDR3 is made up of 13 amino acids. Germline assignment: CDR1 LGHDT and CDR2 YNNKEL (reference sequence). CDR3 residues: CASSQGRVGEQFF. CDR3 DNA sequence: TGTGCCAGCAGCCAAGGCAGGGTCGGTGAGCAGTTCTTC.

The gene calls are TRBV27 and TRBJ1-4, with D unclear. This CDR3 comprises 14 residues. CDR1 and CDR2 (germline): MNHEY, SMNVEV (reference sequence). Trimming removed 5 bases from V and 7 bases from J, with 14 bases in between. Written as DNA, the CDR3 is TGTGCCAGCAGTCCCCTCTCCAGCGGTGAAAAACTGTTTTTT. Translating it yields CASSPLSSGEKLFF.

This chain joins TRBV2 and TRBJ2-3; 7 positions match TRBD2. Germline CDR1 reads SNHLY; CDR2 reads FYNNEI. With 4 bases clipped from V and 9 bases from J, the junction kept 10 bases outside the gene matches. This CDR3 is 14 amino acids long. CDR3: CASSAWGGEETQYF. In DNA, the CDR3 is TGTGCCAGCAGTGCGTGGGGGGGGGAAGAAACGCAGTATTTT.

The chain combines TRBV3-1 (or the pseudogene TRBV3-2) with TRBJ1-1; 7 nucleotides agree with TRBD1. CDR3 size: 12 residues. The V and J ends lost 2 bases and 10 bases, in that order; junction bases with no gene match: 4. Per germline, CDR1 LGHDT and CDR2 YNNKEL (reference sequence). This CDR3 is CASSQNDRVAFF. The CDR3 nucleotides are TGTGCCAGCAGCCAAAATGACAGGGTAGCTTTCTTT.

The chain joins TRBV7-9 to TRBJ1-5, with D possibly matching TRBD1 (6 bases). The germline CDR1 and CDR2 sequences are SEHNR and FQNEAQ (reference sequence). Trimming pared 1 base from V and 6 bases from J, leaving 10 bases between. The CDR3 runs to 14 residues. The CDR3 sequence: CASSLVGGAQPQHF. CDR3 sequence (DNA): TGTGCCAGCAGCTTAGTAGGGGGGGCTCAGCCCCAGCATTTT.

The genes are TRBV28 and TRBJ2-1; TRBD2 matches at 9 bases. The CDR3 has 15 residues. J was trimmed by 5 bases and V by 2 bases; bases with no gene match: 4. The germline CDR1 and CDR2 sequences are MDHEN and SYDVKM. The CDR3 region is CASSLGGLANNEQFF. Written as DNA, the CDR3 is TGTGCCAGCAGTTTAGGGGGACTAGCCAACAATGAGCAGTTCTTC.

The J gene is TRBJ1-5, the V gene TRBV18, with 12 nucleotides matching TRBD1. CDR3 size: 15 residues. Germline CDR1 KGHSH, CDR2 LQKENI. Losses at the gene ends were 3 bases for V and 6 bases for J; bases not matched to a gene: 3. The CDR3 here is CASSPGTGGSQPQHF. CDR3 nucleotide sequence: TGTGCCAGCTCACCCGGGACAGGGGGCTCTCAGCCCCAGCATTTT.

This clone was recorded a few times. The chain combines TRBV5-4 with TRBJ1-2; perhaps TRBD1 as D (6 bases). CDR3 length equals 13 residues. Germline CDR1 reads SGHNT; CDR2 reads YYREEE (reference sequence). Trimming took off 3 bases at V and 2 bases at J, with 8 bases between the two ends. In nucleotides, the CDR3 is TGTGCCAGCAGCTCGGACAGCAACTATGGCTACACCTTC. Protein product: CASSSDSNYGYTF.

This sequence joins TRBV6-5 and TRBJ2-7; D is possibly TRBD1 (7 bases). The CDR3 has 15 amino acids. Trimming took 6 bases from V and 5 from J, leaving 20 bases between them. CDR1 MNHEY and CDR2 SVGAGI come from the germline V gene. The CDR3 region has the DNA TGTGCCAGCAGCGGGGACAGAGCGGGCAGGGACGAGCAGTACTTC. Its translation: CASSGDRAGRDEQYF.

This clone was counted a single time. J is TRBJ2-7 and V is TRBV29-1, with 8 bases that match TRBD1. Per germline, CDR1 SQVTM and CDR2 ANQGSEA. The CDR3 has 13 residues. J lost 5 bases, V lost 4 bases, and 7 bases had no gene match. The CDR3 reads CSVANRGKDEQYF. The CDR3 nucleotides read TGCAGCGTTGCAAACAGGGGGAAGGACGAGCAGTACTTC.

This clone showed up just once. The chain combines TRBV30 with TRBJ2-2; TRBD1 matches 8 bases. This CDR3 contains 14 residues. Germline lookup yields CDR1 GTSNPN and CDR2 SVGIG (reference sequence). Trimming removed 3 bases from V and 4 bases from J; junction bases left unmatched: 4. The chain's CDR3 is CAWRGQGATGELFF. CDR3 coding DNA: TGTGCCTGGAGAGGACAGGGCGCCACCGGGGAGCTGTTTTTT.

This clone qualifies as medium-sized. The chain carries TRBV30 and TRBJ1-1; D ambiguous. The CDR3 consists of 13 residues. V shed 3 bases and J shed 1 base, with 9 bases lying between them. Germline V CDR1 and CDR2: GTSNPN, SVGIG (reference sequence). Here the CDR3 reads CAWRSERNTEAFF. The CDR3 DNA sequence: TGTGCCTGGAGGAGCGAACGGAACACTGAAGCTTTCTTT.

This chain's CDR3 is CASSRGLATSYNEQFF. The CDR3 bases are TGTGCCAGCAGCCGAGGCCTAGCGACCTCCTACAATGAGCAGTTCTTC. The chain employs TRBV13 and TRBJ2-1, with a possible D match to TRBD2 (6 bases). This CDR3 region has 16 residues. Trimming removed 5 bases at V and 0 bases at J, with 14 bases between. Germline values: CDR1 PRHDT, CDR2 FYEKMQ (reference sequence).